These T cell receptor beta chains were read from a single sample in a study of T cell clonotyping in hematopoietic cell transplantation. Here immunoSEQ multiplex PCR was the method, and the copy in TCRdb shows in-frame clones only, minus some. This repertoire shows around 80,000 clones, less than 96% found once; its top ten account for about 1.8%. Source: peripheral blood mononuclear cells, taken before stem cell transplant. Every receptor here comes from a woman aged 50 to 60 with acute myeloid leukemia. Some clones in this sample may be carry-over from other donors' samples. The CDR3 runs from the conserved cysteine through the conserved F or W. The D gene is left open where the match is weak. Rows may omit the clone size; those that give it use once, few, many or a size class.

V: TRBV9; D: TRBD1; length: 13; J: TRBJ1-2; size: -; DNA: TGTGCCAGCAGCGTGACAGGGGACAATGGCTACACCTTC; CDR3: CASSVTGDNGYTF
V: TRBV29-1; D: -; length: 15; J: TRBJ2-5; size: -; DNA: TGCAGCGTTGCCACGGGTAGAGGGGGCCAAGAGACCCAGTACTTC; CDR3: CSVATGRGGQETQYF
V: TRBV29-1; D: -; length: 14; J: TRBJ1-5; size: -; DNA: TGCAGCGTTGAAGGAAGCCGGGGGGTTCAGCCCCAGCATTTT; CDR3: CSVEGSRGVQPQHF
V: TRBV9; D: -; length: 11; J: TRBJ2-5; size: -; DNA: TGTGCCAGCAGCCCCGGCGAGACCCAGTACTTC; CDR3: CASSPGETQYF
V: TRBV27; D: TRBD2; length: 16; J: TRBJ2-5; size: -; DNA: TGTGCCAGCAGACCTTGGACTAGCGGGGTTGAGGAGACCCAGTACTTC; CDR3: CASRPWTSGVEETQYF
V: TRBV9; D: -; length: 13; J: TRBJ1-1; size: -; DNA: TGTGCCAGCAGCGGAGTGGGGTTCACTGAAGCTTTCTTT; CDR3: CASSGVGFTEAFF
V: TRBV19; D: TRBD1; length: 17; J: TRBJ1-5; size: -; DNA: TGTGCCAGTAGTCCAACAGGGGGCGGGCATAGCAATCAGCCCCAGCATTTT; CDR3: CASSPTGGGHSNQPQHF
V: TRBV1; D: -; length: 14; J: TRBJ1-1; size: -; DNA: TGCACCAGCAGCCAAGATAAGCGAGTCACTGAAGCTTTCTTT; CDR3: CTSSQDKRVTEAFF
V: TRBV7-6; D: TRBD1; length: 14; J: TRBJ2-7; size: -; DNA: TGTGCCAGCAGCCCTCGACAGGGCGGAAACGAGCAGTACTTC; CDR3: CASSPRQGGNEQYF
V: TRBV5-8; D: -; length: 14; J: TRBJ2-2; size: -; DNA: TGTGCCAGCAGTGAACTCCGGAGGACCGGGGAGCTGTTTTTT; CDR3: CASSELRRTGELFF
V: TRBV6-5; D: -; length: 14; J: TRBJ2-5; size: -; DNA: TGTGCCAGCAGTTACTTTCGGGGGGCGGAGACCCAGTACTTC; CDR3: CASSYFRGAETQYF
V: TRBV30; D: -; length: 15; J: TRBJ1-6; size: few; DNA: TGTGCCTGGAGTGTGGGGAGCTCCTATAATTCACCCCTCCACTTT; CDR3: CAWSVGSSYNSPLHF
V: TRBV6-5; D: TRBD2; length: 16; J: TRBJ2-5; size: -; DNA: TGTGCCAGCAGTTACCTAGCGGGACGATCGGTAGAGACCCAGTACTTC; CDR3: CASSYLAGRSVETQYF
V: TRBV5-6; D: TRBD1; length: 15; J: TRBJ1-4; size: -; DNA: TGTGCCAGCAGCTTTCAGACAGGGGTCGGCGAAAAACTGTTTTTT; CDR3: CASSFQTGVGEKLFF
V: TRBV19; D: TRBD2; length: 16; J: TRBJ2-2; size: -; DNA: TGTGCCAGTCGAATTTCTAGCGGGCGAGTCACCGGGGAGCTGTTTTTT; CDR3: CASRISSGRVTGELFF
V: TRBV7-2; D: -; length: 15; J: TRBJ1-1; size: -; DNA: TGTGCCAGCAGCTTATATACAGCTTTGAACACTGAAGCTTTCTTT; CDR3: CASSLYTALNTEAFF
V: TRBV6-5; D: TRBD1; length: 13; J: TRBJ2-7; size: -; DNA: TGTGCCAGCAGTTGGGACAGGGGGTACGAGCAGTACTTC; CDR3: CASSWDRGYEQYF
V: TRBV5-6; D: TRBD1; length: 15; J: TRBJ1-2; size: -; DNA: TGTGCCAGCACCCCCGGGCAGGGGGCAGTCTATGGCTACACCTTC; CDR3: CASTPGQGAVYGYTF
V: TRBV30; D: -; length: 14; J: TRBJ2-7; size: -; DNA: TGTGCCTGGGTCTTGAAAGCGGTAGGTGACGAGCAGTACTTC; CDR3: CAWVLKAVGDEQYF
V: TRBV28; D: -; length: 15; J: TRBJ2-2; size: -; DNA: TGTGCCATCCCCGGGGGCCCTGGGGACACCGGGGAGCTGTTTTTT; CDR3: CAIPGGPGDTGELFF
V: TRBV6-5; D: TRBD1; length: 14; J: TRBJ1-1; size: -; DNA: TGTGCCAGCAGCCGAACAGGGGGTCCCACTGAAGCTTTCTTT; CDR3: CASSRTGGPTEAFF
V: TRBV6-1; D: -; length: 14; J: TRBJ2-5; size: -; DNA: TGTGCCAGCAGTGAAATGACAGCCTCGGAGACCCAGTACTTC; CDR3: CASSEMTASETQYF
V: TRBV30; D: -; length: 12; J: TRBJ2-3; size: -; DNA: TGTGCCTGGAGTCCGGGAGTGGATACGCAGTATTTT; CDR3: CAWSPGVDTQYF
V: TRBV6-8; D: -; length: 13; J: TRBJ1-3; size: -; DNA: TGTGCCAGCAGTTACGGTATGTCAAACACCATATATTTT; CDR3: CASSYGMSNTIYF
V: TRBV5-1; D: TRBD2; length: 15; J: TRBJ2-3; size: once; DNA: TGCGCCAGCAGCTCAGGGACTAGCGGGGGGGATACGCAGTATTTT; CDR3: CASSSGTSGGDTQYF
V: TRBV13; D: TRBD1; length: 14; J: TRBJ1-2; size: -; DNA: TGTGCCAGCAACAGGGGGCGGGTTAGCTATGGCTACACCTTC; CDR3: CASNRGRVSYGYTF
V: TRBV6-5; D: TRBD1; length: 10; J: TRBJ1-2; size: -; DNA: TGTGCCAGCAGGGACAGGGTTGAGACCTTC; CDR3: CASRDRVETF
V: TRBV6-1; D: TRBD1; length: 15; J: TRBJ1-6; size: -; DNA: TGTGCCAGCAGTTCCTGGGACAGCCTGAATTCACCCCTCCACTTT; CDR3: CASSSWDSLNSPLHF
V: TRBV2; D: TRBD2; length: 16; J: TRBJ2-2; size: -; DNA: TGTGCCAGCAGCCCGGGACTAGCGGGATTGGGCGGGGAGCTGTTTTTT; CDR3: CASSPGLAGLGGELFF
V: TRBV23-1; D: -; length: 19; J: TRBJ1-1; size: -; DNA: TGCGCCAGCAGTTCAGTACCGGGCCGCAAGTCGGCCATGAACACTGAAGCTTTCTTT; CDR3: CASSSVPGRKSAMNTEAFF
V: TRBV6-1; D: -; length: 11; J: TRBJ1-2; size: -; DNA: TGTGCCAGCAGTACCAATTATGGCTACACCTTC; CDR3: CASSTNYGYTF
V: TRBV7-9; D: -; length: 14; J: TRBJ1-6; size: -; DNA: TGTGCCAGCAGCTACGGCTCCTATAATTCACCCCTCCACTTT; CDR3: CASSYGSYNSPLHF
V: TRBV5-1; D: -; length: 13; J: TRBJ1-2; size: -; DNA: TGCGCCAGCAGCTTCACAGGCGGGCATGGCTACACCTTC; CDR3: CASSFTGGHGYTF
V: TRBV5-5; D: -; length: 14; J: TRBJ2-7; size: -; DNA: TGTGCCAGCAGCTTGGGCTATGGAGTCTACGAGCAGTACTTC; CDR3: CASSLGYGVYEQYF
V: TRBV7-3; D: -; length: 13; J: TRBJ2-5; size: -; DNA: TGTGCCAGCAGCTCACAGGGTTGGGAGACCCAGTACTTC; CDR3: CASSSQGWETQYF
V: TRBV6-5; D: -; length: 15; J: TRBJ2-3; size: -; DNA: TGTGCCAGCCGAGGCGGCCTCCAACCCACAGATACGCAGTATTTT; CDR3: CASRGGLQPTDTQYF
V: TRBV19; D: -; length: 13; J: TRBJ2-3; size: -; DNA: TGTGCCAGTAGTATCTTCGGGGCAGATACGCAGTATTTT; CDR3: CASSIFGADTQYF
V: TRBV5-8; D: TRBD1; length: 13; J: TRBJ1-2; size: -; DNA: TGTGCCAGCAGCTTGAGGGACAGCTATGGCTACACCTTC; CDR3: CASSLRDSYGYTF
V: TRBV6-5; D: -; length: 13; J: TRBJ1-5; size: -; DNA: TGTGCCAGCCGCCGTGGAAGGGTTCAGCCCCAGCATTTT; CDR3: CASRRGRVQPQHF
V: TRBV21-1; D: -; length: 14; J: TRBJ2-7; size: -; DNA: TGTGCCAGCAGAAGGGACAGCCCATCCTACGAGCAGTACTTC; CDR3: CASRRDSPSYEQYF
V: TRBV30; D: -; length: 12; J: TRBJ2-7; size: -; DNA: TGTGCCTGGAGCAAAGGGGGTAGCGAGCAGTACTTC; CDR3: CAWSKGGSEQYF
V: TRBV7-7; D: -; length: 13; J: TRBJ2-1; size: -; DNA: TGTGCTAGCAGCTTTGAAGCGGCAGGTGAGCAGTTCTTC; CDR3: CASSFEAAGEQFF
V: TRBV7-2; D: -; length: 12; J: TRBJ2-1; size: -; DNA: TGTGCCAGCAGCTTAGCTCTAGCATTTCAGTTCTTC; CDR3: CASSLALAFQFF
V: TRBV2; D: -; length: 13; J: TRBJ2-7; size: -; DNA: TGTGCCAGCCAAAAGCCAAACTCCTACGAGCAGTACTTC; CDR3: CASQKPNSYEQYF
V: TRBV27; D: -; length: 13; J: TRBJ2-2; size: -; DNA: TGTGCCAGCAGTTTCGGGGACACCGGGGAGCTGTTTTTT; CDR3: CASSFGDTGELFF
V: TRBV25-1; D: -; length: 16; J: TRBJ2-5; size: -; DNA: TGTGCCAGCAGTGAATTCAGGGGAGAGGTGGGAGAGACCCAGTACTTC; CDR3: CASSEFRGEVGETQYF
V: TRBV5-1; D: -; length: 15; J: TRBJ1-5; size: once; DNA: TGCGCCAGCAGCCTGACAGGAACCGAGTATCAGCCCCAGCATTTT; CDR3: CASSLTGTEYQPQHF